The sequence of this T cell receptor (beta chain) was determined in a study of identical twins. Per the germline V gene, CDR1 is SGHTA and CDR2 is FQGNSA. V shed 0 bases and J shed 4 bases, with 9 bases lying between them. CDR3 length: 14 residues. Using its own MiXCR run on the 5' RACE reads, TCRdb lists one record per CDR3 protein. Of about 530,000 distinct CDR3 sequences in the sample, 13% to 15% are singletons; the top ten hold 0.35% to 0.45%. The sample was also reused in another study, on yellow fever vaccine responses in identical twins.

The source is a young woman in good health. The rearrangement uses TRBV7-2 and TRBJ1-1; no reliable D call. The sample consisted of CD4+ T cells sorted from blood. This CDR3 reads CASSLAGRPTEAFF. The CDR3 region has the DNA TGTGCCAGCAGCTTAGCGGGCAGACCCACTGAAGCTTTCTTT.